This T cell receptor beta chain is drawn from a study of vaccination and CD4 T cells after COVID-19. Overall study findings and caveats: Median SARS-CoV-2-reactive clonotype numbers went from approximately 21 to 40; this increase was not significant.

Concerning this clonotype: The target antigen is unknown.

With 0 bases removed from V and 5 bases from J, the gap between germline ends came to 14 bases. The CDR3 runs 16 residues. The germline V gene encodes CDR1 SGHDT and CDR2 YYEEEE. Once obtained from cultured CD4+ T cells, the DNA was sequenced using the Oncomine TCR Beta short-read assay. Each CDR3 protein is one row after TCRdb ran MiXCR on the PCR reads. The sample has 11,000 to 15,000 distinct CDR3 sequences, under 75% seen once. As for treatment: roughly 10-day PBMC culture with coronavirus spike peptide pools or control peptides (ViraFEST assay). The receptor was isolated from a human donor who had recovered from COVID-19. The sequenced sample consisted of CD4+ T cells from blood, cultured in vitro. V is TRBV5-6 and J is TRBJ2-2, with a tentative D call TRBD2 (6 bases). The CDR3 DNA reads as TGTGCCAGCAGCTTGGTCCCCGGGAGAGGGACCGGGGAGCTGTTTTTT. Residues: CASSLVPGRGTGELFF.